This TCR beta chain was sequenced during a study of blood T cell repertoires in COVID-19. Study context: Whether acute or convalescent, the COVID-19 samples came from the United States, Italy and Spain.

Per the original methods: Reference gene primer amplification yielded estimated nucleated cell counts. Profiled with immunoSEQ multiplex PCR; TCRdb holds only in-frame clones, not every one. D and trimming were read from the DNA, whereas the V and J calls and clone size are those reported in that table. This sample has approximately 350,000 clones, with 83% found just once. Adults between about 18 and 95 years of age took part from under 30 US areas. Donors of Cohort 3 who recovered were those that had two negative PCRs, clearance, or symptom resolution. The germline V gene encodes CDR1 GTSNPN and CDR2 SVGIG (reference sequence). J gave up 5 bases and V 5 bases, and 12 bases lay outside the gene matches. The CDR3 is made up of 15 amino acids.

The V gene is TRBV30, the J gene TRBJ2-7; 10 bases align to TRBD2. The receptor's source is a woman aged 50 to 65 who had recovered from COVID-19. The sample was PBMCs or T cells enriched from blood (not recorded which). The CDR3 DNA reads TGTGCCTGGGGGGTCGGGCTAGCGGGAGAAAACGAGCAGTACTTC. Amino acid sequence: CAWGVGLAGENEQYF.